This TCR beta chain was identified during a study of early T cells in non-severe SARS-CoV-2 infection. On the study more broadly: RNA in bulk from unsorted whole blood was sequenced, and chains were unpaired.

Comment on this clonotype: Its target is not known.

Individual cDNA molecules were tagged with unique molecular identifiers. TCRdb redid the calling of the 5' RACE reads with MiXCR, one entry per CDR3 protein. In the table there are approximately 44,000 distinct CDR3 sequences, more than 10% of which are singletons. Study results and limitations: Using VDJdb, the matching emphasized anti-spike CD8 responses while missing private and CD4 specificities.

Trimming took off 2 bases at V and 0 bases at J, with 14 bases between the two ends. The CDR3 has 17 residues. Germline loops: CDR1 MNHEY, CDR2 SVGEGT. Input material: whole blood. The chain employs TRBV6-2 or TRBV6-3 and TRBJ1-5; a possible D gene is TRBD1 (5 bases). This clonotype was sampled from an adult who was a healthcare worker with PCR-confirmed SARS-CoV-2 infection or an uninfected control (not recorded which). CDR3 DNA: TGTGCCAGCAGTTACGCAAGAAGACAGAATAGCAATCAGCCCCAGCATTTT. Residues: CASSYARRQNSNQPQHF.